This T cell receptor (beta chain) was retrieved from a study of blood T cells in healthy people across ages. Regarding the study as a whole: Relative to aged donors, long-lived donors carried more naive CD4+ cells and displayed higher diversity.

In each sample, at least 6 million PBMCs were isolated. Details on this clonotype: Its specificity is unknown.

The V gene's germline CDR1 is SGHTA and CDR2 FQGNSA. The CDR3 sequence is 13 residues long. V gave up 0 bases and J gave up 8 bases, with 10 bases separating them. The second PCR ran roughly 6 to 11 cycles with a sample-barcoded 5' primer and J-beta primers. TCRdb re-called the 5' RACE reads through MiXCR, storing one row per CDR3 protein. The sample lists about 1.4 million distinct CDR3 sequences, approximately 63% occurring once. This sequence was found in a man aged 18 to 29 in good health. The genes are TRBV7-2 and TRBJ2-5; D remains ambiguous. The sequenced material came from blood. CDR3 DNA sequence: TGTGCCAGCAGCTTAGCGGTTGAAGTAACCCAGTACTTC. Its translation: CASSLAVEVTQYF.